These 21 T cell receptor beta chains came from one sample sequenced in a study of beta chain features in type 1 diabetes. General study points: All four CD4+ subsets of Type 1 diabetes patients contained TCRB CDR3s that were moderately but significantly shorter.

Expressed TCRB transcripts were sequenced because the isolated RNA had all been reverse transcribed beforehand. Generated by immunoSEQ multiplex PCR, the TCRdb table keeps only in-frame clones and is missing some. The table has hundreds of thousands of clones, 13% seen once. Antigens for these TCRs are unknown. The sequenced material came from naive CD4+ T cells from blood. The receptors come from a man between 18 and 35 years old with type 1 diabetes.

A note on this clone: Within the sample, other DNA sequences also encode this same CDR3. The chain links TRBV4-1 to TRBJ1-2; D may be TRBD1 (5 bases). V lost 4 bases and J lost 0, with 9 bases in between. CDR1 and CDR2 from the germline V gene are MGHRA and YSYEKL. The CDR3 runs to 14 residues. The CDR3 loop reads CASSLSGANYGYTF. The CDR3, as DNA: TGCGCCAGCAGCCTTTCGGGGGCTAACTATGGCTACACCTTC.

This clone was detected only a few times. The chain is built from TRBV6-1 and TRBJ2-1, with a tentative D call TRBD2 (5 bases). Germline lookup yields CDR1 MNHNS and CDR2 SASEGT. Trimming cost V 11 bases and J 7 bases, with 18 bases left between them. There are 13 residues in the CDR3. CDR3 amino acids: CALTLIRGNEQFF. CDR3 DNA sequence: TGTGCCCTGACGTTAATACGGGGAAATGAGCAGTTCTTC.

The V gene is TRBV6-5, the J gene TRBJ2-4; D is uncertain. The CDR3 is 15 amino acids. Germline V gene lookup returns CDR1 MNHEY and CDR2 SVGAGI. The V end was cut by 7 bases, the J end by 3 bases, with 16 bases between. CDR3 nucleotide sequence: TGTGCCAGCACCCCTACTTGGACGGACAAAAACATTCAGTACTTC. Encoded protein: CASTPTWTDKNIQYF.

For the CDR3, the DNA is TGTGCCAGCAGCTACCATCCTCAGGGGATGAACACTGAAGCTTTCTTT. This codes for CASSYHPQGMNTEAFF. The chain recombines TRBV2 with TRBJ1-1, with D possibly being TRBD1 (6 bases). Germline V lookup: CDR1 SNHLY, CDR2 FYNNEI. V lost 6 bases to trimming and J lost 0 bases, with 17 bases between them. The CDR3 loop spans 16 amino acids.

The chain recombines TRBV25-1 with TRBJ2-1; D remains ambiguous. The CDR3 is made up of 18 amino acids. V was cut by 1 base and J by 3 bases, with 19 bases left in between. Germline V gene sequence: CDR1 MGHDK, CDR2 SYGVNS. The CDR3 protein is CASSEWSSPKGYYNEQFF. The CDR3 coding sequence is TGTGCCAGCAGTGAATGGAGCAGTCCGAAGGGCTACTACAATGAGCAGTTCTTC.

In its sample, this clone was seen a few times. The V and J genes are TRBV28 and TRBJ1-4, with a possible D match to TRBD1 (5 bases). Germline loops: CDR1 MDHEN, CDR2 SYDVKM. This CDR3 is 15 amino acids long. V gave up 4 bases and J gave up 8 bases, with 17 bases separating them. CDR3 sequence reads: CASSSGRYRGEKLFF. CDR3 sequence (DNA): TGTGCCAGCAGTTCCGGACGGTATCGGGGCGAAAAACTGTTTTTT.

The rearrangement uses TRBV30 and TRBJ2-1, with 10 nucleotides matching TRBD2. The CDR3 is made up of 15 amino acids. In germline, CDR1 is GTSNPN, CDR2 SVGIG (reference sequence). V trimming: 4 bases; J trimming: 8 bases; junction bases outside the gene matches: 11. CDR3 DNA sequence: TGTGCCTGGATAGAAGCGGGGGGGCTCTTCCATGAGCAGTTCTTC. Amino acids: CAWIEAGGLFHEQFF.

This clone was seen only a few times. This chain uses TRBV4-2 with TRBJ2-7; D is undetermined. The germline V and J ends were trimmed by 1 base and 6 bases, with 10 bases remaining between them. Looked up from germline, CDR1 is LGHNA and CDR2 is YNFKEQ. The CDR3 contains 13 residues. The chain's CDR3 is CASSQAEGVEQYF. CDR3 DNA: TGTGCCAGCAGCCAAGCCGAAGGAGTCGAGCAGTACTTC.

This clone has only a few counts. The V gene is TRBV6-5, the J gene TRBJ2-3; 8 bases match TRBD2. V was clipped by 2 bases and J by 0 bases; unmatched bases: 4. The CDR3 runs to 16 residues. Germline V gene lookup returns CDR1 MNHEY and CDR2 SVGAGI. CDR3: CASSYRSGGSTDTQYF. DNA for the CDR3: TGTGCCAGCAGTTACCGAAGCGGGGGCAGCACAGATACGCAGTATTTT.

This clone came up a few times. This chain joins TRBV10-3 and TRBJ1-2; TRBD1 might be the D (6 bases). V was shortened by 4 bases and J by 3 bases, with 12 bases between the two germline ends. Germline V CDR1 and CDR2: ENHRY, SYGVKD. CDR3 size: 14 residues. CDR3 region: CAISVQNRDYGYTF. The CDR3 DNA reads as TGTGCCATCAGTGTTCAGAACAGGGACTATGGCTACACCTTC.

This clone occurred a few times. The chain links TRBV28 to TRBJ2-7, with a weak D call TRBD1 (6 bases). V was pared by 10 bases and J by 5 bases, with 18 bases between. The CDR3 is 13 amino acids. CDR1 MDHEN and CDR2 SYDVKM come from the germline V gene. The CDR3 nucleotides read TGTGCCACACAAAGAAGGGACATTGACGAGCAGTACTTC. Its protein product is CATQRRDIDEQYF.

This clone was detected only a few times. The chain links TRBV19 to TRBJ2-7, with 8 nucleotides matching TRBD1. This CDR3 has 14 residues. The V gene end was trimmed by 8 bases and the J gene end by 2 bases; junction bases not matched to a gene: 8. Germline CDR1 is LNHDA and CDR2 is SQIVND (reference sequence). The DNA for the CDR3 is TGTGCCAGTGCTCCAGGACAGGGCCCCTACGAGCAGTACTTC. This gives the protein CASAPGQGPYEQYF.

Written as DNA, the CDR3 is TGTGCCAGCACCCCGGGACAGGGGTTGGTGGCCCAGTACTTC. Protein sequence: CASTPGQGLVAQYF. V is TRBV6-5 and J is TRBJ2-5, with TRBD1 matching over 10 bases. The CDR3 is 14 amino acids. Germline V gene lookup returns CDR1 MNHEY and CDR2 SVGAGI. J gave up 9 bases and V 7 bases, and 11 bases lay outside the gene matches.

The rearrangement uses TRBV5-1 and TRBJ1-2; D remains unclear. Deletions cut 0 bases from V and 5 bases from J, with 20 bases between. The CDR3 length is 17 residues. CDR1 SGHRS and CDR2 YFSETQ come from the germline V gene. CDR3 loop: CASSLEVTVLGGYGYTF. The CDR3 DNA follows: TGCGCCAGCAGCTTGGAGGTCACAGTGCTTGGTGGGTATGGCTACACCTTC. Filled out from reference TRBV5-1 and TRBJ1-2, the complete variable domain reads KAGVTQTPRYLIKTRGQQVTLSCSPISGHRSVSWYQQTPGQGLQFLFEYFSETQRNKGNFPGRFSGRQFSNSRSEMNVSTLELGDSALYLCASSLEVTVLGGYGYTFGSGTRLTVV.

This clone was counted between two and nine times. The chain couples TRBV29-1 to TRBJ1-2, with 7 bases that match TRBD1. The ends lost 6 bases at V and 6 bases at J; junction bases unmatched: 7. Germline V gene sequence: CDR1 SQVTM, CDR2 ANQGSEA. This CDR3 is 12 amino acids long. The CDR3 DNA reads TGCAGCGTCCTTACAGGGGAGGATGGCTACACCTTC. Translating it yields CSVLTGEDGYTF.

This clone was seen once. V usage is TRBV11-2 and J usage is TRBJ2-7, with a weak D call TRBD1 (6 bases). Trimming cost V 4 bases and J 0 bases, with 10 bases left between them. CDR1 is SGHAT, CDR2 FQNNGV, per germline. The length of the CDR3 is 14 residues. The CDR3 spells CASSSRDNSYEQYF. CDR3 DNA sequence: TGTGCCAGCAGCTCCCGGGACAACTCCTACGAGCAGTACTTC.

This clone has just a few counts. DNA of the CDR3: TGTGCCAGCAGCGCTGGACAGGGTTTTTTTGGGGCCAACGTCCTGACTTTC. It specifies CASSAGQGFFGANVLTF. This rearrangement joins TRBV9 to TRBJ2-6, with 8 bases that match TRBD1. CDR1 SGDLS and CDR2 YYNGEE come from the germline V gene. Germline trimming cut 3 bases from V and 3 bases from J; bases unmatched to any gene: 8. This CDR3 contains 17 residues.

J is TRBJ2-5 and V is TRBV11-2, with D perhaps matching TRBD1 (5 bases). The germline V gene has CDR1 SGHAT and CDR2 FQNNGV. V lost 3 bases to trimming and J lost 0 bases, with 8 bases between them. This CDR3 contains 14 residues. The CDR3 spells CASSFWTHQETQYF. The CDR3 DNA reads TGTGCCAGCAGCTTTTGGACACACCAAGAGACCCAGTACTTC. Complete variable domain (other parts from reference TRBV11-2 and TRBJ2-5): EAGVAQSPRYKIIEKRQSVAFWCNPISGHATLYWYQQILGQGPKLLIQFQNNGVVDDSQLPKDRFSAERLKGVDSTLKIQPAKLEDSAVYLCASSFWTHQETQYFGPGTRLLVL.

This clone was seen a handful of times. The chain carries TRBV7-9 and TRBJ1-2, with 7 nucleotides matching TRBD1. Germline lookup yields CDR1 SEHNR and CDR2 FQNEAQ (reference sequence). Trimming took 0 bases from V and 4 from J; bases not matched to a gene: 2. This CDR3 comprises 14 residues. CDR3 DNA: TGTGCCAGCAGCTTAGCAGGGGGCGGCTATGGCTACACCTTC. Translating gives CASSLAGGGYGYTF.

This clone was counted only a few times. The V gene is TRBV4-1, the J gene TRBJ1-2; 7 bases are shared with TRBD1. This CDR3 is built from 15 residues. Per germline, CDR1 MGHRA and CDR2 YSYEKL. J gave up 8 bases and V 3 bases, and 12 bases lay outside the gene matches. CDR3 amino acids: CASSQEGGAVGGYTF. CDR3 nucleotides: TGCGCCAGCAGCCAGGAAGGGGGCGCGGTAGGCGGCTACACCTTC.

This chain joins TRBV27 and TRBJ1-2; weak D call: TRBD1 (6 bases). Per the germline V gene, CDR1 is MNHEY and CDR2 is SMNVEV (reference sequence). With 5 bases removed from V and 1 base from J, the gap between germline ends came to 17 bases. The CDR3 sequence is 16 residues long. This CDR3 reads CASSMTLKGGNYGYTF. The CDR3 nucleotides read TGTGCCAGCAGTATGACTCTAAAGGGGGGTAACTATGGCTACACCTTC.